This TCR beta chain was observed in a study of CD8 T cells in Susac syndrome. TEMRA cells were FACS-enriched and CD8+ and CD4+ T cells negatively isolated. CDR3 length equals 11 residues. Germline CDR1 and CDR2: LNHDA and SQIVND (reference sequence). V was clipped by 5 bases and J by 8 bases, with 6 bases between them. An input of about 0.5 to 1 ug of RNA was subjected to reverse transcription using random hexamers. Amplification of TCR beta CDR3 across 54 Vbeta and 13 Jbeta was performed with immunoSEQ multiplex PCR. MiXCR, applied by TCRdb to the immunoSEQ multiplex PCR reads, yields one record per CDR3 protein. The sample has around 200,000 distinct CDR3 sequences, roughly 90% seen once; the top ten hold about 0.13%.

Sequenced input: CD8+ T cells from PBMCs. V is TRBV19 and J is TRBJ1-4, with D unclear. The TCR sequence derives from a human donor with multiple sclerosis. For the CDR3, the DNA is TGTGCCAGTAGTCCCTCAGAAAAACTGTTTTTT. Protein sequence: CASSPSEKLFF.